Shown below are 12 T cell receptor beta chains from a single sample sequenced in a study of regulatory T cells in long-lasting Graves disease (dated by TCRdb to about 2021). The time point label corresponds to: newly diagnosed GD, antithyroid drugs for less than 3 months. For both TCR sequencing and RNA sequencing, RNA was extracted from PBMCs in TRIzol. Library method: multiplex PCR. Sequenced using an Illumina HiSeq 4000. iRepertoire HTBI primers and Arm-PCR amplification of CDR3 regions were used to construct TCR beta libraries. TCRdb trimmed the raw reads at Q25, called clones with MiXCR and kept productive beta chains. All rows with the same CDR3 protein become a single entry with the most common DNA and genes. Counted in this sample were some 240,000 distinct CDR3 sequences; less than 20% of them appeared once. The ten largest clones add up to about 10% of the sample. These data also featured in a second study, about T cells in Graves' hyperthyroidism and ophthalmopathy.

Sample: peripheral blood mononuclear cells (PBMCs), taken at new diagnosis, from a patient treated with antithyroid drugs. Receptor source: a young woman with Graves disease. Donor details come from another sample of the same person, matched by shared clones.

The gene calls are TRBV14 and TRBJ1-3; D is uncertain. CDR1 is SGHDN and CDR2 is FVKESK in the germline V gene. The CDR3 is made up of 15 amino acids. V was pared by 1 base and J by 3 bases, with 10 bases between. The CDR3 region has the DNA TGTGCCAGCAGCCAAGGGGTACGCCGTGGAAACACCATATATTTT. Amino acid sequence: CASSQGVRRGNTIYF. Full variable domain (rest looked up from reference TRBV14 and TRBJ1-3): EAGVTQFPSHSVIEKGQTVTLRCDPISGHDNLYWYRRVMGKEIKFLLHFVKESKQDESGMPNNRFLAERTGGTYSTLKVQPAELEDSGVYFCASSQGVRRGNTIYFGEGSWLTVV.

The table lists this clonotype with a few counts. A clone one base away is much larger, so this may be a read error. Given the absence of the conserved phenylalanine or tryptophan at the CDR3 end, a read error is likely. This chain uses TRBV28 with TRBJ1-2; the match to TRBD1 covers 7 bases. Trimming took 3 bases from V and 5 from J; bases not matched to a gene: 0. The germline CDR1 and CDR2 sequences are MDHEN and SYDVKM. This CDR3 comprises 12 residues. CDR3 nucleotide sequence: TGTGCCAGCAGTTTGGGACAGTATGGCTACACCTTA. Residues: CASSLGQYGYTL.

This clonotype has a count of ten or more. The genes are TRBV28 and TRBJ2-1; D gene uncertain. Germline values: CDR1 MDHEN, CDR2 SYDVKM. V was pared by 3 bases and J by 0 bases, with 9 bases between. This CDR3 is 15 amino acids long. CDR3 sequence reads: CASSLAPRSYNEQFF. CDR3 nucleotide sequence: TGTGCCAGCAGTTTGGCCCCACGCTCCTACAATGAGCAGTTCTTC.

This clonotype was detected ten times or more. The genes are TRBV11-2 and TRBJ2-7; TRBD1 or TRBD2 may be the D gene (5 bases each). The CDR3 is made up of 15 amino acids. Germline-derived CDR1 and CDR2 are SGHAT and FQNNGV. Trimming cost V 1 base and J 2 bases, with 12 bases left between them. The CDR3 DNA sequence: TGTGCCAGCAGCTTAGTCCCCAGGGAGACCTACGAGCAGTACTTC. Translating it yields CASSLVPRETYEQYF.

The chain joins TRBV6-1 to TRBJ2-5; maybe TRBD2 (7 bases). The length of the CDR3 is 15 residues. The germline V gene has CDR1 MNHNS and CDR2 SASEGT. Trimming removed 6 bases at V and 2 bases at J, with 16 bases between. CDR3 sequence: CASSPEGGTQETQYF. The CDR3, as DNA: TGTGCCAGCAGCCCAGAGGGGGGGACACAAGAGACCCAGTACTTC.

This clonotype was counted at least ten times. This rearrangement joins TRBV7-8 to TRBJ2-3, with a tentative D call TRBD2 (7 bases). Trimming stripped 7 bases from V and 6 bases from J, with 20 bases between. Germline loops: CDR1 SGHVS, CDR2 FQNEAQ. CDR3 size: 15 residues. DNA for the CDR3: TGTGCCAGCATTCCATGGGGGGGCGCCGGGGATACGCAGTATTTT. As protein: CASIPWGGAGDTQYF.

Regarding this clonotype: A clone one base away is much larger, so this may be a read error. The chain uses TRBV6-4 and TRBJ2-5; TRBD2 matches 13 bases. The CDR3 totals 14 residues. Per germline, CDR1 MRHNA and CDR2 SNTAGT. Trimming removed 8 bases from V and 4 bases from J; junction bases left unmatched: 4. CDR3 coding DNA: TGTGCCAGCCGACTAGCGGGGGGTCGAGAGACCCAGTACTTC. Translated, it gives CASRLAGGRETQYF.

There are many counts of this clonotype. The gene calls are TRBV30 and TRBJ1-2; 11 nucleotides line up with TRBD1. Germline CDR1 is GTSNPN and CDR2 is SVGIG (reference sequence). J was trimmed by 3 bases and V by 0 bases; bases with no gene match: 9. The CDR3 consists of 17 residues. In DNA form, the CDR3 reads TGTGCCTGGAGTGTGGATCGTAGGACAGGGGGCGACTATGGCTACACCTTC. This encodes CAWSVDRRTGGDYGYTF.

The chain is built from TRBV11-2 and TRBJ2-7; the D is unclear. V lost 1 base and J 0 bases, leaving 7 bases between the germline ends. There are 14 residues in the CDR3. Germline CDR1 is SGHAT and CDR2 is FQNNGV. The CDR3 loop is CASSLGSSSYEQYF. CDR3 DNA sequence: TGTGCCAGCAGCTTAGGGTCGAGCTCCTACGAGCAGTACTTC. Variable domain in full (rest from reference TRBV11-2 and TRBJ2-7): EAGVAQSPRYKIIEKRQSVAFWCNPISGHATLYWYQQILGQGPKLLIQFQNNGVVDDSQLPKDRFSAERLKGVDSTLKIQPAKLEDSAVYLCASSLGSSSYEQYFGPGTRLTVT.

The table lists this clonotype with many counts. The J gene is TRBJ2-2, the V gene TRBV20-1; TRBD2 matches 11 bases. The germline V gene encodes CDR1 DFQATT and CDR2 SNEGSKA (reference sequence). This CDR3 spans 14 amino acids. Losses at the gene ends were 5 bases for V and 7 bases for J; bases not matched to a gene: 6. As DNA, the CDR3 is TGCAGTGCTCCTAGCGGGGGGCCGGGCGGGGAGCTGTTTTTT. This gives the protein CSAPSGGPGGELFF.

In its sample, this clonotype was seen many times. The CDR3 DNA sequence: TGTGCCAGCAGCCAAGATAGGCGGGTCGACGAGACCCAGTACTTC. Translated: CASSQDRRVDETQYF. V is TRBV3-1 and J is TRBJ2-5; perhaps TRBD2 as D (5 bases). The CDR3 sequence is 15 residues long. Germline V lookup: CDR1 LGHDT, CDR2 YNNKEL (reference sequence). The germline V and J ends were trimmed by 0 bases and 5 bases, with 13 bases remaining between them.

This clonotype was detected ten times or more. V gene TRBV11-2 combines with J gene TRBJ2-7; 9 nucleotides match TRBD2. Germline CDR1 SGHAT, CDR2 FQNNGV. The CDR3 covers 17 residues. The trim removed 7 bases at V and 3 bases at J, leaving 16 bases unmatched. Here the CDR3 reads CASTRLSGNSGSYEQYF. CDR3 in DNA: TGTGCCAGCACCCGCCTCTCAGGGAATAGCGGGAGCTACGAGCAGTACTTC.